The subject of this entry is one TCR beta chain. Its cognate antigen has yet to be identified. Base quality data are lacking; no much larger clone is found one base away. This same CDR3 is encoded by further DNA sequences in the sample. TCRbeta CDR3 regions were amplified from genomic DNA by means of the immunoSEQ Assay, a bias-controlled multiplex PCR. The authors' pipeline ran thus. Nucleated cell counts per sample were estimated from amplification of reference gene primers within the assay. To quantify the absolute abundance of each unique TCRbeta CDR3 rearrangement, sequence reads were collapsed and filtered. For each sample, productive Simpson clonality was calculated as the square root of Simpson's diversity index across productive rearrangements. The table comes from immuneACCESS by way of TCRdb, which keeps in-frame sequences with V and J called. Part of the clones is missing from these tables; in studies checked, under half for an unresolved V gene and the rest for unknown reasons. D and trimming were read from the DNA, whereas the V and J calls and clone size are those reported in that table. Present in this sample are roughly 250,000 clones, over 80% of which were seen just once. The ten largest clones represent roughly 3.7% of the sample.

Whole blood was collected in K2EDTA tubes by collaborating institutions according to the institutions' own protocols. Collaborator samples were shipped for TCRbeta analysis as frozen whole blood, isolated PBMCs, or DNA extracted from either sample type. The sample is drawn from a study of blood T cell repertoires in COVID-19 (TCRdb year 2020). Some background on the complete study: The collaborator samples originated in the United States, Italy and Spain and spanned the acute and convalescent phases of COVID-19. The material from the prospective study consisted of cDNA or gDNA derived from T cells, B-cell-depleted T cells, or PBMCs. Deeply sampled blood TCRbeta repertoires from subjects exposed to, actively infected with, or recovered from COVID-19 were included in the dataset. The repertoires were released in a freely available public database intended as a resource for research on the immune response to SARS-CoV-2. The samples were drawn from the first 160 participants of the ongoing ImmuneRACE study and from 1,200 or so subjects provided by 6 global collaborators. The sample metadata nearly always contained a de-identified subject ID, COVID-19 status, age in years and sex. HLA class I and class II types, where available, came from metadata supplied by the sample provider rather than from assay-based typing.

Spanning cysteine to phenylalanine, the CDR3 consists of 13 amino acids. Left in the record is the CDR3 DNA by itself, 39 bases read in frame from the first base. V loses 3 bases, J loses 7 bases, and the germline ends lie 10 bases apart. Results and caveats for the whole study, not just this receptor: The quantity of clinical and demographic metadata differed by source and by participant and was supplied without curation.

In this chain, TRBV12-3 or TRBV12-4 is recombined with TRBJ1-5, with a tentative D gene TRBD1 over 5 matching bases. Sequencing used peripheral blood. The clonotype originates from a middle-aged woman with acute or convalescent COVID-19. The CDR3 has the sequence CASSFRRDQPQHF. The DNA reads TGTGCCAGCAGTTTTCGGAGGGACCAGCCCCAGCATTTT.